This T cell receptor beta chain came from a study of blood T cell repertoires in COVID-19. Overall study: Samples of COVID-19 (acute and convalescent) were obtained from the United States, Italy and Spain.

This clone was observed a few times. This sample also contains other DNA sequences that code for the same CDR3. Generated by immunoSEQ multiplex PCR, the TCRdb table keeps only in-frame clones and is missing some. The repertoire holds over 450,000 clones, with approximately 89% as singletons. CDR1 and CDR2 from the germline V gene are SGHTA and FQGNSA. The CDR3 has 15 residues. V gave up 3 bases and J gave up 2 bases; unmatched junction bases: 3. This chain uses TRBV7-2 with TRBJ2-1; 8 bases align to TRBD2. Material for sequencing was peripheral blood. The receptor was isolated from a man aged 18-30 years with COVID-19, enrolled during active disease. Here the CDR3 DNA reads TGTGCCAGCAGCTTTACTAGCGGCCCCTACAATGAGCAGTTCTTC. It translates to CASSFTSGPYNEQFF.